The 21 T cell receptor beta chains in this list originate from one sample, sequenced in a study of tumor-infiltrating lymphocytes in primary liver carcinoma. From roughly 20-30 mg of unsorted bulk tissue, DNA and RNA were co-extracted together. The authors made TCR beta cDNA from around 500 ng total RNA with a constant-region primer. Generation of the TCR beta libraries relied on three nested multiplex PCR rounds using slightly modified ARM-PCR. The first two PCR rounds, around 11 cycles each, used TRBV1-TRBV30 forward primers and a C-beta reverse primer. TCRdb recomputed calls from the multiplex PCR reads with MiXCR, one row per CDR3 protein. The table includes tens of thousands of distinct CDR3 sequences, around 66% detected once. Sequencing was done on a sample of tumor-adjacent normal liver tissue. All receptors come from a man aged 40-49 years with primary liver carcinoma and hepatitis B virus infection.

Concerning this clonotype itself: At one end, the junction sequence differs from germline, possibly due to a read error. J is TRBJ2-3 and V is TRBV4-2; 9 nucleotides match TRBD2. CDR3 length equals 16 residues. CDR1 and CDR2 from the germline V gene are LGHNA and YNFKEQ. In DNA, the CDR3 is TGTGCCAGCAGCCAGGACGGTAGCGGGAGATCAGATACGAAGTATTTT. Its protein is CASSQDGSGRSDTKYF.

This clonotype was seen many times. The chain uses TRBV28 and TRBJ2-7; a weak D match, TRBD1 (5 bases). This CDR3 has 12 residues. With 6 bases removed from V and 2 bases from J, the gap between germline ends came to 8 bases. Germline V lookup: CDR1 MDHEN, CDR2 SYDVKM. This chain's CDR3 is CASRTATYEQYF. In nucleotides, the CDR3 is TGTGCCAGCAGGACAGCCACCTACGAGCAGTACTTC.

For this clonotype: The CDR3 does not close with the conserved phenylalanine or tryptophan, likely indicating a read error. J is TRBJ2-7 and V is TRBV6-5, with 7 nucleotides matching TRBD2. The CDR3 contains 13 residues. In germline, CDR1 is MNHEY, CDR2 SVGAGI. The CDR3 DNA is TGTGTCAGCAATCCCACGGGGGGTAGCGAGCAGTACTTA. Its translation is CVSNPTGGSEQYL.

In DNA form, the CDR3 reads TGCAGCGTTCTACTCCTCCAGGGGAGGAATGAGGCTTTCTTT. Translation: CSVLLLQGRNEAFF. This chain uses TRBV29-1 with TRBJ1-1; D possibly corresponds to TRBD1 (6 bases). The V gene lost 5 bases and the J gene lost 11 bases, with 24 bases spanning the gap. CDR3 length equals 14 residues. Looked up from germline, CDR1 is SQVTM and CDR2 is ANQGSEA.

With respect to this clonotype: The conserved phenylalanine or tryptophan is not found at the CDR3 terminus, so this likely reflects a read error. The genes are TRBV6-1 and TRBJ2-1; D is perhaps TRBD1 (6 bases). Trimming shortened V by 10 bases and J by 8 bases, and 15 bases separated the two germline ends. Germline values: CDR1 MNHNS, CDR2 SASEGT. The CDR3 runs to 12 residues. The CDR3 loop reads CANIRGSDEQFL. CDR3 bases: TGTGCCAACATCAGGGGTAGCGATGAGCAGTTCTTG.

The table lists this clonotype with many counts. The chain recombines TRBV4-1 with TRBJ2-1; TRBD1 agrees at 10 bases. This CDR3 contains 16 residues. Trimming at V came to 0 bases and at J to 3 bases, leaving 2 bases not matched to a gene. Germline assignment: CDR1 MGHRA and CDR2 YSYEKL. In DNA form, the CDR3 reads TGCGCCAGCAGCCAAGAAGGGACAGGGGTCTACAATGAGCAGTTCTTC. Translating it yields CASSQEGTGVYNEQFF.

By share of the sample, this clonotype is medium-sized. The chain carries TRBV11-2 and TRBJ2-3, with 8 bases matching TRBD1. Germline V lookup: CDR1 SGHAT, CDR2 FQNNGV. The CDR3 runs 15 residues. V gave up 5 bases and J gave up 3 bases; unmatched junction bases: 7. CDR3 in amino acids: CASSIPTGATDTQYF. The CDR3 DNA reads TGTGCCAGCAGCATACCGACAGGGGCGACAGATACGCAGTATTTT.

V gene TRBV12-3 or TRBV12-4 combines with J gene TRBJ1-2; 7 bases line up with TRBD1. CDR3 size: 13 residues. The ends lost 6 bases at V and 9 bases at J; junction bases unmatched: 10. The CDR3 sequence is CASRDRTGGCYTF. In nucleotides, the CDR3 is TGTGCCAGCAGGGACAGGACAGGAGGATGCTACACCTTC.

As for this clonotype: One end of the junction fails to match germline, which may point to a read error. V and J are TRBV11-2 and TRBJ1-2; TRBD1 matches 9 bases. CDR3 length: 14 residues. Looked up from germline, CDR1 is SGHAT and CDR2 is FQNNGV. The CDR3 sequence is CTSSLGTGRFRCTF. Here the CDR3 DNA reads TGTACCAGCAGCTTGGGGACAGGGCGATTTCGCTGCACCTTC.

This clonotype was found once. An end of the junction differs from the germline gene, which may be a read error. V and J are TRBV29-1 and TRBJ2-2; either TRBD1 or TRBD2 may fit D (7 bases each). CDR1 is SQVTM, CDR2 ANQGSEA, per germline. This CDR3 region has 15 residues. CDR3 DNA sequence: TGCAGCGTCGGGGGGACAGTGAAAAACACCTGGGAGCCGTTTTTT. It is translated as CSVGGTVKNTWEPFF.

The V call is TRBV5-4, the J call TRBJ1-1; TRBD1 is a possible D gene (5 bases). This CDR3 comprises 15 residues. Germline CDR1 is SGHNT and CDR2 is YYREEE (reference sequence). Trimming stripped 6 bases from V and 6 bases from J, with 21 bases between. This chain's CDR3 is CASTDSTVQGSEAFF. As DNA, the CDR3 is TGTGCCAGCACCGACTCCACGGTCCAGGGTTCTGAAGCTTTCTTT.

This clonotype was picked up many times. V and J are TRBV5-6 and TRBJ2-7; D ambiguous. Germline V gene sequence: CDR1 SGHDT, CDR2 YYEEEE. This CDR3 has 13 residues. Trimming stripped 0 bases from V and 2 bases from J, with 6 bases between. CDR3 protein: CASSLASTYEQYF. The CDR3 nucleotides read TGTGCCAGCAGCTTGGCCAGTACCTACGAGCAGTACTTC.

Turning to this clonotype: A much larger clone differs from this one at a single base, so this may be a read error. The CDR3: CASSLAHKQYF. Here the CDR3 DNA reads TGTGCCAGCAGCTTAGCTCACAAGCAGTACTTC. This rearrangement joins TRBV13 to TRBJ2-7; D not certain. CDR1 is PRHDT and CDR2 is FYEKMQ in the germline V gene (reference sequence). Trimming shortened V by 1 base and J by 8 bases, and 6 bases separated the two germline ends. The CDR3 loop spans 11 amino acids.

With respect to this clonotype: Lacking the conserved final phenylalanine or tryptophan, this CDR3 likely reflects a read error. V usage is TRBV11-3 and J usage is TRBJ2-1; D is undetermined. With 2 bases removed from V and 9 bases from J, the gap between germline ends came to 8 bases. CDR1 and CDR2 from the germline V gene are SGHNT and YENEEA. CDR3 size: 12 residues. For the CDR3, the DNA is TGTGCCAGCAGCTTAAATGCCAGTGAGCAGTTCTCC. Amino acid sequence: CASSLNASEQFS.

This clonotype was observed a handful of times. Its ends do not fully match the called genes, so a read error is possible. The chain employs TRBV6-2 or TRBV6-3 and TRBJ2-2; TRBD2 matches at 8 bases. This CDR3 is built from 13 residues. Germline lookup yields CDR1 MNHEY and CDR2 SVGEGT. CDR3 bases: TGTGCCGGCAGTTACTTCTCAAGCGGGGGGCTGTTTTTT. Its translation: CAGSYFSSGGLFF.

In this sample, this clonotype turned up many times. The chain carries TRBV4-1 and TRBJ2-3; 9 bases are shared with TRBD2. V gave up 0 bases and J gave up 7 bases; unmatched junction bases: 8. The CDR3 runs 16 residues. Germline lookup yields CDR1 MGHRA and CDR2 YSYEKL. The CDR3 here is CASSQDPGSGSNTQYF. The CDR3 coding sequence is TGCGCCAGCAGCCAAGATCCGGGTAGCGGGAGTAATACGCAGTATTTT.

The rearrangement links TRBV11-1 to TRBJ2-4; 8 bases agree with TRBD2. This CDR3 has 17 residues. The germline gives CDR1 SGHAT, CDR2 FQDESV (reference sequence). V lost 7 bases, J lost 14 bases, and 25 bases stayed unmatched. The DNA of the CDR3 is TGTGCCAGCAACTCTCCCGGGATTAGCGGGACCAAAAACACTAAGTACTTC. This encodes CASNSPGISGTKNTKYF.

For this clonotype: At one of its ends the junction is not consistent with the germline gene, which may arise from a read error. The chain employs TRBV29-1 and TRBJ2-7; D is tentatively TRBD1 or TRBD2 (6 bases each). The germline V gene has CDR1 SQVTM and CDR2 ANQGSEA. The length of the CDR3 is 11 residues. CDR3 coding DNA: TGCAGTGTTGGGGGGCTGGGTGAGCAGTACTTC. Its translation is CSVGGLGEQYF.

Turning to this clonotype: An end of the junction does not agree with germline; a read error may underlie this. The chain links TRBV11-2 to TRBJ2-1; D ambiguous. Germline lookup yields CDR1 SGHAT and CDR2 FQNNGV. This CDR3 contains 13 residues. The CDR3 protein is CASSFGVSYEQIF. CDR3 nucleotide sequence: TGTGCCAGCAGCTTTGGCGTTAGCTATGAGCAGATCTTC.

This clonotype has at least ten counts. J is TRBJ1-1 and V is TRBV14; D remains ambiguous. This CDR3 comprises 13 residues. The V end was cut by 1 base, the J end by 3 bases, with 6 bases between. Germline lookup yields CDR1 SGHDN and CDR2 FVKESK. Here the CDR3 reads CASSQGTHTEAFF. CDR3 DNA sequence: TGTGCCAGCAGCCAAGGGACCCACACTGAAGCTTTCTTT. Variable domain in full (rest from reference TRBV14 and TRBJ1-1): EAGVTQFPSHSVIEKGQTVTLRCDPISGHDNLYWYRRVMGKEIKFLLHFVKESKQDESGMPNNRFLAERTGGTYSTLKVQPAELEDSGVYFCASSQGTHTEAFFGQGTRLTVV.

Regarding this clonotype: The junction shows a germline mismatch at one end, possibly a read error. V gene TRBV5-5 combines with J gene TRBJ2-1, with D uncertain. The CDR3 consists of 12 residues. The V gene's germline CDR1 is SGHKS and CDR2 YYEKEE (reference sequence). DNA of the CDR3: TGTGCCTGCAGCCTACTCGGCAATGAGCACTTCTTC. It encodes CACSLLGNEHFF. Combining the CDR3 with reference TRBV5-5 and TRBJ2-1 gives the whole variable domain DAGVTQSPTHLIKTRGQQVTLRCSPISGHKSVSWYQQVLGQGPQFIFQYYEKEERGRGNFPDRFSARQFPNYSSELNVNALLLGDSALYLCACSLLGNEHFFGPGTRLTVL.